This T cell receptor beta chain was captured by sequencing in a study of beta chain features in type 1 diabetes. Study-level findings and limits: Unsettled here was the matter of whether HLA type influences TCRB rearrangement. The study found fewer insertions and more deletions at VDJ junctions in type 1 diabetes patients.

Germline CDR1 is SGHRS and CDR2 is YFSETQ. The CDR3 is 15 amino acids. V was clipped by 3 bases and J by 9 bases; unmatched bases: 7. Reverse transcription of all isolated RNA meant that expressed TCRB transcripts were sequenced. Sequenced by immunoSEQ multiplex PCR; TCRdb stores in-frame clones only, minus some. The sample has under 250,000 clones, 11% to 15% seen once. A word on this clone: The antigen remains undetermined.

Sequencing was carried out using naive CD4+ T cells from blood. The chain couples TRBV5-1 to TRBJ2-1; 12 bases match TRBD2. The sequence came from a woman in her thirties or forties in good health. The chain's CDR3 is CASSSLAGGTSEQFF. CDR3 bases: TGCGCCAGCAGCTCCCTAGCGGGGGGGACGAGTGAGCAGTTCTTC.